One sample yielded the 16 T cell receptor beta chains listed below, sequenced in a study of tumor and adjacent non-tumor tissue in lung cancer. The library came from three nested PCR rounds adapted from ARM-PCR protocols. TCRdb used MiXCR to reprocess the multiplex PCR reads, holding one entry per CDR3 protein. The table lists about 67,000 distinct CDR3 sequences, 76% of them singletons. No cell sorting was done before RNA was extracted from the tissue. The normal lung tissue was taken more than 3 cm from the tumor edge. Sequencing was carried out using distant non-tumor lung tissue. The receptors were sampled from a man in his 60s with non-small cell lung cancer.

This clonotype was seen repeatedly, ten times or more. The genes are TRBV28 and TRBJ2-7; no reliable D call. The CDR3 is made up of 12 amino acids. Trimming shortened V by 5 bases and J by 0 bases, and 5 bases separated the two germline ends. Germline CDR1 is MDHEN and CDR2 is SYDVKM. The CDR3 sequence is CASSLSSYEQYF. The CDR3 DNA reads TGTGCCAGCAGTCTGAGCTCCTACGAGCAGTACTTC.

About this clonotype: A junction end diverges from the germline sequence, so it may reflect a read error. The genes are TRBV28 and TRBJ2-2; TRBD1 might be the D (5 bases). In germline, CDR1 is MDHEN, CDR2 SYDVKM. The CDR3 consists of 16 residues. The CDR3 DNA reads as TGTGCCAGCAGTTTAACGCGACAGCTGAACACCGCGGAGCTGTTTTTT. Its translation: CASSLTRQLNTAELFF.

Of note for this clonotype: A much larger clone differs by one base, so this may be a read error. The J gene is TRBJ2-5, the V gene TRBV24-1, with 9 bases identical to TRBD2. The trim removed 3 bases at V and 7 bases at J, leaving 14 bases unmatched. The CDR3 loop spans 17 amino acids. The germline V gene has CDR1 KGHDR and CDR2 SFDVKD. This CDR3 is CATSDRQTGTSIGTQYF. The DNA for the CDR3 is TGTGCCACCAGTGATAGACAAACCGGGACTAGCATCGGGACCCAGTACTTC.

This clonotype appeared many times. The gene calls are TRBV20-1 and TRBJ2-4; 9 positions match TRBD1. The germline gives CDR1 DFQATT, CDR2 SNEGSKA (reference sequence). CDR3 length: 17 residues. Trimming took 6 bases from V and 1 from J; bases not matched to a gene: 13. Here the CDR3 reads CSAGGDRDMWAKNIQYF. DNA of the CDR3: TGCAGTGCAGGGGGGGACAGGGACATGTGGGCCAAAAACATTCAGTACTTC.

J is TRBJ1-1 and V is TRBV29-1, with TRBD1 as a possible D gene (5 bases). The germline V and J ends were trimmed by 4 bases and 6 bases, with 18 bases remaining between them. Germline CDR1 reads SQVTM; CDR2 reads ANQGSEA. The CDR3 runs to 14 residues. The CDR3 loop reads CSVAYEGWGAEAFF. The CDR3 DNA reads TGCAGCGTTGCTTATGAGGGTTGGGGCGCTGAAGCTTTCTTT.

Details on this clonotype: Germline is not matched at one junction end, which may reflect a read error. V and J are TRBV11-3 and TRBJ2-3; D unresolved. There are 16 residues in the CDR3. Per the germline V gene, CDR1 is SGHNT and CDR2 is YENEEA. As DNA, the CDR3 is TGTGCCAGCAGCTCAGAGCTAACAGATAGCACGGATACGCAGTATTTT. Its translation: CASSSELTDSTDTQYF.

This clonotype was recorded only once. An end of the junction does not agree with germline; a read error may underlie this. J is TRBJ1-1 and V is TRBV29-1, with D perhaps matching TRBD1 (5 bases). CDR3 size: 13 residues. Germline CDR1 is SQVTM and CDR2 is ANQGSEA. The CDR3 nucleotides are TGCAACGTTCGGGGCACCACCAACACTATAGCTTTCTTT. Its protein is CNVRGTTNTIAFF.

As regards this clonotype: The junction does not match germline at one end; this may be a read error. The DNA for the CDR3 is TGTAGCGTTGTCCCACTTGCGGGGAGGACATATACGCAGTATTTT. It is translated as CSVVPLAGRTYTQYF. The chain recombines TRBV29-1 with TRBJ2-3, with a possible D match to TRBD2 (6 bases). The CDR3 is 15 amino acids. The germline gives CDR1 SQVTM, CDR2 ANQGSEA.

The J gene is TRBJ1-5, the V gene TRBV5-1; 8 bases match TRBD1. The CDR3 has 14 amino acids. In germline, CDR1 is SGHRS, CDR2 YFSETQ. V lost 4 bases to trimming and J lost 2 bases; unmatched junction nucleotides: 2. This CDR3 is CASSMGQGNQPQHF. DNA for the CDR3: TGCGCCAGCAGCATGGGACAGGGCAATCAGCCCCAGCATTTT.

To note about this clonotype: A read error may account for a junction end that differs from germline. The chain has TRBV6-2 or TRBV6-3 and TRBJ2-1; D is possibly TRBD1 or TRBD2 (5 bases each). The CDR3 is 14 residues long. CDR1 is MNHEY and CDR2 is SVGEGT in the germline V gene. The CDR3 bases are TGTACCAGCGGTATGCAGGGCTCCTACAATGAGCAGTTCTTC. It encodes CTSGMQGSYNEQFF.

V and J are TRBV6-5 and TRBJ1-5; D uncertain. Germline CDR1 and CDR2: MNHEY and SVGAGI. This CDR3 region has 15 residues. V lost 5 bases and J lost 2, with 13 bases in between. The CDR3 DNA is TGTGCCAGCAGTCGTACAGTTGATTGCAATCAGCCCCAGCATTTT. Translation: CASSRTVDCNQPQHF.

Ten or more counts support this clonotype. The rearrangement uses TRBV6-1 and TRBJ2-1; D tentatively fits TRBD1 or TRBD2 (5 bases each). The CDR3 has 13 amino acids. With 10 bases removed from V and 1 base from J, the gap between germline ends came to 11 bases. From germline, CDR1 is MNHNS and CDR2 SASEGT. This chain's CDR3 is CATSGRSYNEQFF. CDR3 DNA: TGTGCCACGTCGGGACGGTCCTACAATGAGCAGTTCTTC.

The chain joins TRBV20-1 to TRBJ2-7; 14 nucleotides line up with TRBD2. CDR1 and CDR2 from the germline V gene are DFQATT and SNEGSKA (reference sequence). The ends lost 6 bases at V and 6 bases at J; junction bases unmatched: 10. This CDR3 has 15 residues. CDR3 region: CSAPGTSGGPFEQYF. Written as DNA, the CDR3 is TGCAGTGCCCCCGGGACTAGCGGGGGCCCCTTCGAGCAGTACTTC.

Comments on this clonotype: A much larger clone is a single base away; this may be a read error. This chain links TRBV20-1 with TRBJ2-7; 13 nucleotides match TRBD2. This CDR3 contains 17 residues. The germline V gene encodes CDR1 DFQATT and CDR2 SNEGSKA (reference sequence). CDR3 residues: CSAPPGTSGIPRGEHYF. The CDR3, as DNA: TGCAGTGCTCCGCCCGGGACTAGCGGGATCCCTAGGGGGGAGCACTACTTC.

In regard to this clonotype: Because the CDR3 is missing its conserved closing phenylalanine or tryptophan, this is likely a read error. V and J are TRBV6-5 and TRBJ2-7; unclear D gene. The CDR3 length is 14 residues. Germline V gene data show CDR1 as MNHEY and CDR2 as SVGAGI. CDR3 in DNA: TGTGCTAGCAGCCTAAATGGGTGGCGGAACGAGCAGTACTTA. Its protein product is CASSLNGWRNEQYL.

Many counts were recorded for this clonotype. DNA for the CDR3: TGCGCCAGCAGCGTCCCTAGCGGGTCCTACAATGAGCAGTTCTTC. This encodes CASSVPSGSYNEQFF. The chain carries TRBV4-1 and TRBJ2-1, with 8 bases fitting TRBD2. CDR3 length: 15 amino acids. The V segment lost 5 bases and the J segment 1 base; nucleotides outside the gene matches: 4. Germline CDR1 and CDR2: MGHRA and YSYEKL.